This TCR beta chain originates from a study of post-analysis software for immune sequencing data. The authors incorporated unique molecular identifiers into the TCR beta cDNA libraries. T cells numbering about 0.95 to 10 million yielded roughly 0.5 million cDNA molecules. TCRdb passed the PCR reads through MiXCR, listing each CDR3 protein once. This table holds about 770,000 distinct CDR3 sequences, approximately 44% found once. Study conclusions and caveats: Higher frequency in patients than in controls was seen for roughly five TRBV segments, with TRBV5-6, TRBV5-1 and TRBV20-1 among them. Analysis by F measure revealed that same-batch samples clustered strongly together. Comparison with controls showed significantly lower normalized Chao1 diversity in multiple sclerosis patients.

This clonotype was seen a few times. Its antigen is unknown. Germline V lookup: CDR1 SEHNR, CDR2 FQNEAQ (reference sequence). The length of the CDR3 is 15 residues. V lost 2 bases and J 0 bases, leaving 7 bases between the germline ends. J is TRBJ1-4 and V is TRBV7-9, with D possibly being TRBD1 (5 bases). The TCR was taken from a girl between 10 and 17 years old with multiple sclerosis. The source material was blood. The CDR3 sequence is CASSLQTATNEKLFF. As DNA, the CDR3 is TGTGCCAGCAGCTTACAGACAGCAACTAATGAAAAACTGTTTTTT.